Presented here are 32 T cell receptor beta chains from one specimen sequenced in a study of T cells in Graves' hyperthyroidism and ophthalmopathy. Regions amplified from RNA transcripts were the TCR beta CDR3 regions. The HTBI set primed first-round TCR CDR3 RT-PCR. TCRdb analysed the multiplex PCR reads with MiXCR anew, one entry per CDR3 protein. This table has a few hundred thousand distinct CDR3 sequences, approximately 13% appearing once. Sequenced: blood. These receptors were taken from a man younger than 45 with Graves' hyperthyroidism that later progressed to Graves' ophthalmopathy.

This clonotype was seen at least ten times. The chain uses TRBV4-1 and TRBJ2-7; D is unclear. Trimming pared 4 bases from V and 4 bases from J, leaving 17 bases between. Germline V gene data show CDR1 as MGHRA and CDR2 as YSYEKL. The length of the CDR3 is 15 residues. In DNA form, the CDR3 reads TGCGCCAGCAGCCCTCAGGAAGGTTGGGGTTACGAGCAGTACTTC. Amino acid sequence: CASSPQEGWGYEQYF.

This clonotype was observed many times. The chain is built from TRBV2 and TRBJ2-2, with TRBD1 matching over 8 bases. The CDR3 consists of 15 residues. Germline V gene data show CDR1 as SNHLY and CDR2 as FYNNEI. With 3 bases clipped from V and 3 bases from J, the junction kept 3 bases outside the gene matches. CDR3 in DNA: TGTGCCAGCAGTGACAGGGGGCATGACACCGGGGAGCTGTTTTTT. It encodes CASSDRGHDTGELFF.

This clonotype was seen ten or more times. The V call is TRBV3-1, the J call TRBJ1-2; unclear D gene. The CDR3 runs to 13 residues. V was trimmed by 4 bases and J by 3 bases, leaving 9 bases between them. The germline V gene encodes CDR1 LGHDT and CDR2 YNNKEL (reference sequence). CDR3 DNA: TGTGCCAGCAGCCCCCTCCGGCACTATGGCTACACCTTC. Translation: CASSPLRHYGYTF.

V gene TRBV6-4 combines with J gene TRBJ1-5; D is undetermined. CDR3 size: 11 residues. Trimming stripped 7 bases from V and 9 bases from J, with 10 bases between. Looked up from germline, CDR1 is MRHNA and CDR2 is SNTAGT. The CDR3 bases are TGTGCCAGCACCCCTAACCCGCCCCAGCATTTT. It codes for CASTPNPPQHF.

This clonotype was seen many times. The gene calls are TRBV3-1 and TRBJ1-6, with a weak D call TRBD1 (5 bases). The germline CDR1 and CDR2 sequences are LGHDT and YNNKEL (reference sequence). V lost 5 bases, J lost 3 bases, and 14 bases lay in between. The CDR3 sequence is 16 residues long. The CDR3 coding sequence is TGTGCCAGCAGCTCCGACAGCAAATTCTATAATTCACCCCTCCACTTT. Its translation is CASSSDSKFYNSPLHF.

This clonotype was picked up many times. The V call is TRBV20-1, the J call TRBJ2-3; D is possibly TRBD2 (5 bases). This CDR3 has 13 amino acids. Trimming cost V 6 bases and J 2 bases, with 12 bases left between them. Germline V gene lookup returns CDR1 DFQATT and CDR2 SNEGSKA (reference sequence). The CDR3 protein is CSARRGNTDTQYF. In nucleotides, the CDR3 is TGCAGTGCGAGACGGGGTAACACAGATACGCAGTATTTT.

The rearrangement uses TRBV20-1 and TRBJ1-5; 7 bases align to TRBD1. This CDR3 region has 18 residues. Germline CDR1 and CDR2: DFQATT and SNEGSKA (reference sequence). The J segment lost 4 bases and the V segment lost 3 bases, leaving 18 bases of the junction unmatched. CDR3: CSASSSQRDSRGNQPQHF. The CDR3, as DNA: TGCAGTGCTAGTAGTTCCCAACGGGACAGTCGGGGGAATCAGCCCCAGCATTTT.

This clonotype was observed a handful of times. The CDR3 loop reads CSALAGGPYEQYF. The CDR3 nucleotides read TGCAGTGCTTTAGCGGGGGGGCCCTACGAGCAGTACTTC. The J gene is TRBJ2-7, the V gene TRBV20-1, with TRBD2 identical over 11 bases. Germline loops: CDR1 DFQATT, CDR2 SNEGSKA (reference sequence). This CDR3 has 13 amino acids. V was pared by 5 bases and J by 2 bases, with 2 bases of the junction left unmatched.

This clonotype was detected ten times or more. V is TRBV27 and J is TRBJ1-4; 9 nucleotides agree with TRBD1. CDR3 length: 16 amino acids. V dropped 3 bases and J dropped 8; count of bases not matched to a gene: 10. Germline-derived CDR1 and CDR2 are MNHEY and SMNVEV (reference sequence). CDR3 nucleotide sequence: TGTGCCAGCAGTTTCCTCAGACAGGGGGGAAACGAAAAACTGTTTTTT. Its protein product is CASSFLRQGGNEKLFF.

A few counts support this clonotype. V is TRBV20-1 and J is TRBJ2-6, with 9 nucleotides matching TRBD1. V gave up 3 bases and J gave up 4 bases; unmatched junction bases: 7. Germline CDR1 DFQATT, CDR2 SNEGSKA (reference sequence). The CDR3 length is 16 residues. The chain's CDR3 is CSARTGGLSGANVLTF. The CDR3 DNA reads as TGCAGTGCTAGGACAGGGGGGCTTTCCGGGGCCAACGTCCTGACTTTC.

V is TRBV5-6 and J is TRBJ1-6; 8 nucleotides agree with TRBD1. Looked up from germline, CDR1 is SGHDT and CDR2 is YYEEEE. The J segment lost 12 bases and the V segment lost 2 bases, leaving 10 bases of the junction unmatched. The length of the CDR3 is 15 residues. CDR3 nucleotides: TGTGCCAGCAGCTTACGGACAGGGTCCCAGCTACCCCTCCACTTT. This encodes CASSLRTGSQLPLHF.

The rearrangement joins TRBV12-3 or TRBV12-4 to TRBJ1-6, with D possibly TRBD1 on 6 matching bases. This CDR3 spans 13 amino acids. The germline V and J ends were trimmed by 4 bases and 8 bases, with 9 bases remaining between them. This CDR3 is CASSSRGDSPLHF. CDR3 nucleotides: TGTGCCAGCAGTTCCAGGGGAGATTCACCCCTCCACTTT.

Regarding this clonotype: Because the CDR3 is missing its conserved closing phenylalanine or tryptophan, this is likely a read error. The chain joins TRBV6-9 to TRBJ1-4; perhaps TRBD1 as D (6 bases). In germline, CDR1 is MNHGY, CDR2 SVAAGI. V was cut by 3 bases and J by 8 bases, with 19 bases left in between. The CDR3 spans 16 residues. The CDR3 coding sequence is TGTGCCAGCAGTTACGAGGGGGGCGCAGGATACGAAAAACTGTTTTGT. Protein product: CASSYEGGAGYEKLFC.

This clonotype was seen repeatedly, ten times or more. The V call is TRBV12-3 or TRBV12-4, the J call TRBJ2-3; TRBD2 agrees at 9 bases. Unmatched junction bases numbered 1, after V lost 2 bases and J lost 1 base. The CDR3 length is 15 residues. The CDR3: CASSLKRGGTDTQYF. The CDR3 DNA is TGTGCCAGCAGTTTAAAGCGGGGGGGCACAGATACGCAGTATTTT.

This clonotype appeared a few times. The chain links TRBV7-9 to TRBJ2-6; D is unclear. Looked up from germline, CDR1 is SEHNR and CDR2 is FQNEAQ (reference sequence). CDR3 size: 16 residues. V was shortened by 5 bases and J by 5 bases, with 16 bases between the two germline ends. CDR3 residues: CASSPFKRSRANVLTF. The CDR3 DNA is TGTGCCAGCAGCCCTTTCAAACGGTCCAGGGCCAACGTCCTGACTTTC.

This clonotype was counted between two and nine times. The chain is built from TRBV7-6 and TRBJ1-1; the D is unclear. Between the trimmed V and J ends, which lost 5 bases and 5 bases, there was a span of 15 bases. The CDR3 is made up of 14 amino acids. Germline CDR1 SGHVS, CDR2 FNYEAQ. The CDR3 coding sequence is TGTGCCAGCAGCGTTAGTCGGTCGGTTACTGAAGCTTTCTTT. The encoded protein is CASSVSRSVTEAFF.

The J gene is TRBJ2-1, the V gene TRBV12-3 or TRBV12-4, with no clear D. Trimming removed 5 bases at V and 11 bases at J, with 13 bases between. The CDR3 runs to 12 residues. In DNA form, the CDR3 reads TGTGCCAGCAGTCCCGAGGCTATTAAGCAGTTCTTC. It translates to CASSPEAIKQFF.

This clonotype has ten or more counts. This chain connects TRBV28 to TRBJ2-5; 11 bases agree with TRBD2. The CDR3 extends over 17 amino acids. The V gene end was trimmed by 3 bases and the J gene end by 2 bases; junction bases not matched to a gene: 8. CDR1 MDHEN and CDR2 SYDVKM come from the germline V gene. The CDR3 reads CASSLELAGGRQETQYF. In DNA, the CDR3 is TGTGCCAGCAGTTTGGAGCTAGCGGGGGGTAGACAAGAGACCCAGTACTTC.

This clonotype was counted only a few times. The chain is built from TRBV4-1 and TRBJ2-2; a weak D match, TRBD2 (5 bases). The length of the CDR3 is 17 residues. Trimming shortened V by 1 base and J by 4 bases, and 16 bases separated the two germline ends. From germline, CDR1 is MGHRA and CDR2 YSYEKL. CDR3 nucleotide sequence: TGCGCCAGCAGCCAAGTTGGGCAGAGGGCGGCCACCGGGGAGCTGTTTTTT. Its translation: CASSQVGQRAATGELFF.

Notes on this clonotype: With a much larger clone just one base away, this may be a read error. The rearrangement links TRBV28 to TRBJ1-2; no firm D call. From germline, CDR1 is MDHEN and CDR2 SYDVKM. This CDR3 spans 13 amino acids. The CDR3 region is CASSSSVNYGYIF. CDR3 coding DNA: TGTGCCAGCAGTTCGTCGGTTAACTATGGCTACATCTTC.

This clonotype was observed at least ten times. The chain has TRBV7-2 and TRBJ1-4; a weak D match, TRBD1 (5 bases). The CDR3 is 13 amino acids. V was pared by 4 bases and J by 7 bases, with 10 bases between. The V gene's germline CDR1 is SGHTA and CDR2 FQGNSA. CDR3 DNA: TGTGCCAGCAGCTCGGGACGGATTGAAAAACTGTTTTTT. It codes for CASSSGRIEKLFF.

This clonotype was seen a few times. The V gene is TRBV5-6, the J gene TRBJ2-1; unclear D gene. V lost 1 base and J 4 bases, leaving 9 bases between the germline ends. CDR1 and CDR2 (germline): SGHDT, YYEEEE. The CDR3 contains 14 residues. The CDR3 protein is CASSLSGTYNEQFF. CDR3 in DNA: TGTGCCAGCAGCTTGTCCGGAACGTACAATGAGCAGTTCTTC.

Comment on this clonotype: A read error may explain this, as a much larger clone is one base away. The conserved closing phenylalanine or tryptophan is absent in this CDR3, likely reflecting a read error. This chain joins TRBV7-9 and TRBJ2-3; no clear D gene. Germline V gene sequence: CDR1 SEHNR, CDR2 FQNEAQ (reference sequence). The V gene lost 0 bases and the J gene lost 0 bases, with 7 bases spanning the gap. This CDR3 comprises 15 residues. DNA for the CDR3: TGTGCCAGCAGCTTAGCTCTTTCTAGCACAGATACGCAGTATCTT. This encodes CASSLALSSTDTQYL.

About this clonotype itself: Germline is not matched at one junction end, which may reflect a read error. The chain uses TRBV6-1 and TRBJ1-5, with unresolved D. The length of the CDR3 is 13 residues. The germline V gene encodes CDR1 MNHNS and CDR2 SASEGT. The CDR3 sequence is CATRLYSNPPQHF. The DNA of the CDR3 is TGTGCCACCAGACTGTATAGCAATCCGCCCCAGCATTTT.

This clonotype appeared many times. The chain joins TRBV11-3 to TRBJ1-2, with D unresolved. The CDR3 loop spans 12 amino acids. Trimming pared 3 bases from V and 4 bases from J, leaving 6 bases between. The germline V gene encodes CDR1 SGHNT and CDR2 YENEEA. The CDR3: CASSFEVYGYTF. CDR3 DNA sequence: TGTGCCAGCAGCTTCGAAGTCTATGGCTACACCTTC.

This clonotype was seen repeatedly, ten times or more. The genes are TRBV24-1 and TRBJ1-2; D is unclear. Trimming stripped 5 bases from V and 3 bases from J, with 9 bases between. This CDR3 comprises 13 residues. In germline, CDR1 is KGHDR, CDR2 SFDVKD. The CDR3, as DNA: TGTGCCACCAGTGTGGACGCGTACTATGGCTACACCTTC. Amino acids: CATSVDAYYGYTF.

This clonotype was counted ten times or more. The chain has TRBV2 and TRBJ1-2, with TRBD1 as a possible D gene (5 bases). The CDR3 contains 13 residues. The V gene's germline CDR1 is SNHLY and CDR2 FYNNEI. Trimming stripped 6 bases from V and 6 bases from J, with 14 bases between. The CDR3 bases are TGTGCCAGCAGCTCCAGGGCACCAAATGGCTACACCTTC. As protein: CASSSRAPNGYTF.

This clonotype was detected many times. V and J are TRBV3-1 and TRBJ1-5; a possible D gene is TRBD1 (6 bases). CDR1 is LGHDT, CDR2 YNNKEL, per germline (reference sequence). The CDR3 consists of 15 residues. Trimming took off 3 bases at V and 5 bases at J, with 14 bases between the two ends. CDR3 in DNA: TGTGCCAGCAGCCATGAGGGGGTGGTGGATCAGCCCCAGCATTTT. This sequence encodes CASSHEGVVDQPQHF.

This clonotype was recorded many times. The rearrangement joins TRBV20-1 to TRBJ2-1; D gene uncertain. Trimming removed 5 bases at V and 7 bases at J, with 12 bases between. This CDR3 is 12 amino acids long. CDR1 is DFQATT, CDR2 SNEGSKA, per germline (reference sequence). In DNA form, the CDR3 reads TGCAGTGCTTATAGGTCGCTGAATGAGCAGTTCTTC. It yields the protein CSAYRSLNEQFF.

The chain joins TRBV5-1 to TRBJ2-1; no firm D call. In germline, CDR1 is SGHRS, CDR2 YFSETQ. The germline V and J ends were trimmed by 4 bases and 0 bases, with 11 bases remaining between them. This CDR3 spans 15 amino acids. Here the CDR3 reads CASSIVSSSYNEQFF. In nucleotides, the CDR3 is TGCGCCAGCAGCATAGTAAGTAGCTCCTACAATGAGCAGTTCTTC.

This clonotype was seen repeatedly, ten times or more. The junction does not match germline at one end; this may be a read error. J is TRBJ2-1 and V is TRBV11-3; D call uncertain. Germline lookup yields CDR1 SGHNT and CDR2 YENEEA. This CDR3 has 14 amino acids. The CDR3 loop is CATSPVEWANEQFF. The CDR3 nucleotides are TGTGCCACCAGCCCAGTGGAGTGGGCTAATGAGCAGTTCTTC.

This clonotype was observed at least ten times. The V and J genes are TRBV5-1 and TRBJ1-1; D remains unclear. The germline V gene has CDR1 SGHRS and CDR2 YFSETQ. Between the trimmed V and J ends, which lost 0 bases and 3 bases, there was a span of 6 bases. This CDR3 has 13 amino acids. Here the CDR3 DNA reads TGCGCCAGCAGCTTGGTGGCATACACTGAAGCTTTCTTT. Amino acids: CASSLVAYTEAFF.